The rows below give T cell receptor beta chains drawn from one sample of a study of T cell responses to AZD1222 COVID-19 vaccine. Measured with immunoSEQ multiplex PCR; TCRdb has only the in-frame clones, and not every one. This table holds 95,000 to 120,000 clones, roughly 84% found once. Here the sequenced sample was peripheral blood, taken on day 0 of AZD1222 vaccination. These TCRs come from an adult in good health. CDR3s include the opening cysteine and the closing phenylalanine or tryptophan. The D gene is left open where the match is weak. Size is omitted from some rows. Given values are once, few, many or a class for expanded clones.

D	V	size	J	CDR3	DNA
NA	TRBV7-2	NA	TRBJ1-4	CASSSEGASEKLFF	TGTGCCAGCAGCTCAGAGGGCGCCAGTGAAAAACTGTTTTTT
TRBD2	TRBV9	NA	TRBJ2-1	CASRAGGREDNEQFF	TGTGCCAGCAGAGCGGGGGGGCGCGAGGACAATGAGCAGTTCTTC
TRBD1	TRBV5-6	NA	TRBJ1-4	CASSTTFTGTGNEKLFF	TGTGCCAGCAGCACCACCTTTACCGGGACAGGGAATGAAAAACTGTTTTTT
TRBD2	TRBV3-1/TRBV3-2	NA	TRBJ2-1	CASSQVGLARFF	TGTGCCAGCAGCCAAGTCGGACTAGCTCGGTTCTTC
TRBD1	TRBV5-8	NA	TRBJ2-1	CASSLTGAQANEQFF	TGTGCCAGCAGCTTAACAGGGGCCCAAGCCAATGAGCAGTTCTTC
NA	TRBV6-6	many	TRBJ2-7	CASSYKTLYEQYF	TGTGCCAGCAGCTATAAGACACTCTACGAGCAGTACTTC
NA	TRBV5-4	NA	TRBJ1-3	CASSLDPQGIGDTIYF	TGTGCCAGCAGCTTGGACCCCCAGGGGATTGGGGACACCATATATTTT
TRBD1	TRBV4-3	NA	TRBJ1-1	CASSQPGQGNTEAFF	TGCGCCAGCAGCCAACCCGGACAGGGGAACACTGAAGCTTTCTTT
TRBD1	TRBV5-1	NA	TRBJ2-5	CASSQTGGEETQYF	TGCGCCAGCTCCCAAACAGGGGGAGAAGAGACCCAGTACTTC
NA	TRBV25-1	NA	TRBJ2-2	CASSETGPRNTGELFF	TGTGCCAGCAGTGAAACGGGGCCCCGGAACACCGGGGAGCTGTTTTTT
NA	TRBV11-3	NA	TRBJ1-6	CASSSMGVNSPLHF	TGTGCCAGCAGCTCCATGGGGGTTAATTCACCCCTCCACTTT
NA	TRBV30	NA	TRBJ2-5	CAWWSRGQTQYF	TGTGCCTGGTGGTCCCGGGGCCAGACCCAGTACTTC
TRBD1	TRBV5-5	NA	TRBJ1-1	CASSTGTGVSSMNTEAFF	TGTGCCAGCAGCACGGGGACAGGGGTTTCGAGTATGAACACTGAAGCTTTCTTT
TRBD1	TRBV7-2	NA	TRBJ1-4	CASSLRAGQGGMFF	TGTGCCAGCAGCTTGAGGGCGGGACAGGGAGGAATGTTTTTT
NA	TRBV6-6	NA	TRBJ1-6	CASSSVNRAGSPLHF	TGTGCCAGCAGTTCCGTGAACAGGGCAGGCTCACCCCTCCACTTT
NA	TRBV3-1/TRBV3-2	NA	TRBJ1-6	CASSPEGPGAGNSPLHF	TGTGCCAGCAGCCCCGAGGGTCCAGGGGCCGGTAATTCACCCCTCCACTTT
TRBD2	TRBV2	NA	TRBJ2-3	CASREPPGGGSTDTQYF	TGTGCCAGCAGGGAACCACCTGGCGGGGGGAGCACAGATACGCAGTATTTT
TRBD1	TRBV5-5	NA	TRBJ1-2	CASSLNQGADYGYTF	TGTGCCAGCAGCTTAAACCAGGGGGCAGACTATGGCTACACCTTC
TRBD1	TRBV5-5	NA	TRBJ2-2	CASSLAGQHHTGELFF	TGTGCCAGCAGCTTGGCGGGACAGCATCACACCGGGGAGCTGTTTTTT
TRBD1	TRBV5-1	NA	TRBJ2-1	CASSLTGGMSEQFF	TGCGCCAGCAGCTTAACAGGGGGCATGAGTGAGCAGTTCTTC
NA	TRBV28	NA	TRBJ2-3	CAPSLFGRLGGGGAAATTDTQYF	TGTGCCCCCAGTTTGTTTGGGCGGCTAGGCGGGGGCGGGGCGGCCGCTACCACAGATACGCAGTATTTT
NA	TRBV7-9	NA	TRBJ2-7	CASSQQGFEQYF	TGTGCCAGCAGCCAGCAGGGGTTCGAGCAGTACTTC
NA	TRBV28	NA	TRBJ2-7	CASRVVGRSSYEQYF	TGTGCCAGCAGAGTTGTGGGCAGGAGCTCCTACGAGCAGTACTTC
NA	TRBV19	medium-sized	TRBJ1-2	CASSITGMSYGYTF	TGTGCCAGTAGTATCACAGGGATGAGCTATGGCTACACCTTC
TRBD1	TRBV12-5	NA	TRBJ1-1	CASGLAGGAEAFF	TGTGCTAGTGGTTTGGCAGGGGGTGCTGAAGCTTTCTTT
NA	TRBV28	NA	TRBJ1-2	CAILSGDGYGYTF	TGTGCCATTCTCTCCGGGGACGGCTATGGCTACACCTTC
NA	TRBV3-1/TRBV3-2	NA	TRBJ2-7	CASSPKGLEAGVYF	TGTGCCAGCAGCCCTAAAGGGCTAGAGGCCGGAGTGTACTTC
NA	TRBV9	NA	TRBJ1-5	CASSVFSDQPQHF	TGTGCCAGCAGCGTTTTTTCCGATCAGCCCCAGCATTTT
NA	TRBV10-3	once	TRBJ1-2	CAISERGTWGYTF	TGTGCCATCAGTGAGCGAGGGACTTGGGGCTACACCTTC
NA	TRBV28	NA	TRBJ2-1	CASIEQGLRNEQFF	TGTGCCAGCATTGAACAGGGTTTACGCAATGAGCAGTTCTTC
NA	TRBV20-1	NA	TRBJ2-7	CSASGAAGGSYEQYF	TGCAGTGCTAGTGGGGCGGCCGGGGGCTCCTACGAGCAGTACTTC
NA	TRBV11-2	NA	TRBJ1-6	CASSSTTGGSPLHF	TGTGCCAGCAGCTCAACCACCGGGGGCTCACCCCTCCACTTT
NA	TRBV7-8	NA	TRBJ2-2	CASSLADRGSGELFF	TGTGCCAGCAGCTTAGCGGATAGGGGGTCCGGGGAGCTGTTTTTT
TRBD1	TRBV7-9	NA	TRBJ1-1	CASSLAGQGGTEAFF	TGTGCCAGCAGCTTGGCTGGACAGGGAGGCACTGAAGCTTTCTTT
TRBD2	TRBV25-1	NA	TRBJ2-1	CASSPGGAGGTAPNEQFF	TGTGCCAGCAGCCCCGGGGGAGCGGGGGGGACCGCCCCCAATGAGCAGTTCTTC
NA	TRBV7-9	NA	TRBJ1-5	CASSSDPDQPQHF	TGTGCCAGCAGCTCCGACCCGGATCAGCCCCAGCATTTT
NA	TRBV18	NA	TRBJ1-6	CASSPRGGGNSPLHF	TGTGCCAGCTCACCCCGGGGCGGGGGGAATTCACCCCTCCACTTT
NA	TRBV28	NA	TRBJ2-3	CASSLGGAADTQYF	TGTGCCAGCAGTTTAGGGGGCGCGGCAGATACGCAGTATTTT